This passage covers 32 T cell receptor beta chains from one sample sequenced in a study of T cells in women clearing cervical HPV infection (dated by TCRdb to 2016 to 2019). The library was made by the immunoSEQ multiplex PCR assay. Not all clones reach the TCRdb copy of this immuneACCESS table, which keeps in-frame sequences only. Checked studies attribute under half of the gap to unresolved V genes and leave the rest unexplained. Per the sample table, the count is tens of thousands of clones. Roughly 6.5% of the sample comes from the top ten. The material sequenced was blood buffy coat. The receptors shown here come from a woman aged 18-70 years with a cervical HPV16 infection that either progressed to CIN3+ or cleared (not recorded which).

For this clone: Read coverage stops 3 residues before the CDR3 terminus; the germline J gene supplies the remainder. This chain joins TRBV18 and TRBJ2-3, with a weak D call TRBD1 (6 bases). V shed 2 bases and J shed 1 base, with 7 bases lying between them. The CDR3 spans 14 residues. The germline V gene has CDR1 KGHSH and CDR2 LQKENI. The part of the CDR3 DNA that was read is TGTGCCAGCTCACCATGGACAGGCACAGATACG. This codes for CASSPWTGTDT. The complete CDR3 reads CASSPWTGTDTQYF.

As to this clone: Read data end 3 residues before the CDR3 end; the end is taken from the germline J gene. The chain uses TRBV30 and TRBJ1-2; TRBD1 might be the D (6 bases). From germline, CDR1 is GTSNPN and CDR2 SVGIG (reference sequence). CDR3 length equals 17 residues. Between the trimmed V and J ends, which lost 3 bases and 4 bases, there was a span of 24 bases. The CDR3 sequence is CAWSFRGDRKVGYGYTF. CDR3 bases read: TGTGCCTGGAGCTTCAGGGGAGACAGGAAGGTTGGCTATGGC.

Points on this clone: The read ends 3 residues before the CDR3 terminus; that terminus is restored from the germline J gene. This chain connects TRBV7-9 to TRBJ2-3; 7 bases line up with TRBD1. The CDR3 extends over 14 amino acids. Trimming removed 6 bases from V and 4 bases from J; junction bases left unmatched: 7. The V gene's germline CDR1 is SEHNR and CDR2 FQNEAQ (reference sequence). The CDR3 bases that were read are TGTGCCAGCAGGGAGACAGGGCATCCAGATACG. This encodes CASRETGHPDT. From start to end, the CDR3 is CASRETGHPDTQYF. Filled out from reference TRBV7-9 and TRBJ2-3, the complete variable domain reads DTGVSQNPRHKITKRGQNVTFRCDPISEHNRLYWYRQTLGQGPEFLTYFQNEAQLEKSRLLSDRFSAERPKGSFSTLEIQRTEQGDSAMYLCASRETGHPDTQYFGPGTRLTVL.

With regard to this clone: The read falls 3 residues short of the CDR3 end, and the missing part is taken from the germline J gene. The chain uses TRBV7-9 and TRBJ1-2; D is unclear. The V gene's germline CDR1 is SEHNR and CDR2 FQNEAQ (reference sequence). There are 15 residues in the CDR3. The CDR3 sequence: CASSLTSPSTDTYTF. CDR3 DNA (partial): TGTGCCAGCAGCCTCACTAGCCCTAGCACAGATACC.

Remarks on this clone: The read comes to an end 3 residues before the CDR3 does, leaving the germline J gene to fill in the end. This chain joins TRBV19 and TRBJ1-2; D gene unclear. Germline loops: CDR1 LNHDA, CDR2 SQIVND (reference sequence). The germline V and J ends were trimmed by 3 bases and 3 bases, with 14 bases remaining between them. The length of the CDR3 is 15 residues. The CDR3 spells CASSIWLGTDYGYTF. The covered CDR3 bases are TGTGCCAGTAGTATTTGGTTGGGCACGGACTATGGC.

About this clone: The read stops 3 residues short of the end of the CDR3; the missing end is completed from the germline J gene. The chain recombines TRBV20-1 with TRBJ2-3; possibly TRBD2 for D (6 bases). Germline V gene lookup returns CDR1 DFQATT and CDR2 SNEGSKA (reference sequence). The V and J ends lost 3 bases and 3 bases respectively, with 10 bases between them. The CDR3 totals 13 residues. The sequenced part of the CDR3 DNA is TGCAGTGCTAGTCGTGGAGGGACAGATACG. Protein sequence: CSASRGGTDT. The whole CDR3 reads CSASRGGTDTQYF.

The covered CDR3 bases are TGTGCCAGTAGTATAGGCAGGCACGGCAATCAGCCC. Protein: CASSIGRHGNQP. The entire CDR3 sequence reads CASSIGRHGNQPQHF. The chain couples TRBV19 to TRBJ1-5; D not certain. The CDR3 end lies 3 residues beyond the end of the read and is filled in from the germline J gene. The germline CDR1 and CDR2 sequences are LNHDA and SQIVND (reference sequence). The CDR3 is made up of 15 amino acids. V was cut by 1 base and J by 2 bases, with 9 bases left in between.

Details on this clone: The read gets to within 3 residues of the CDR3 end, and the germline J gene fills in the rest. This chain uses TRBV7-2 with TRBJ1-4, with D possibly TRBD1 on 6 matching bases. V lost 6 bases to trimming and J lost 6 bases, with 14 bases between them. Germline assignment: CDR1 SGHTA and CDR2 FQGNSA. The CDR3 has 14 amino acids. The sequenced CDR3 bases are TGTGCCAGCAGACCGGAAGAGGGGGATGAAAAA. Its protein product is CASRPEEGDEK. The full CDR3 reads CASRPEEGDEKLFF.

Regarding this clone: The read ends 3 residues early relative to the CDR3; the germline J gene fills the gap. This rearrangement joins TRBV27 to TRBJ2-3; D is unclear. V lost 0 bases to trimming and J lost 4 bases, with 11 bases between them. This CDR3 spans 15 amino acids. In germline, CDR1 is MNHEY, CDR2 SMNVEV (reference sequence). The DNA read from the CDR3 is TGTGCCAGCAGTTTATCGTACAGAACGGCAGATACG. Protein sequence: CASSLSYRTADT. In full, the CDR3 reads CASSLSYRTADTQYF.

Details on this clone: One end of the junction fails to match germline, which may point to a read error. The read terminates 3 residues ahead of where the CDR3 ends, so the germline J gene completes it. This chain uses TRBV19 with TRBJ1-2, with TRBD1 identical over 9 bases. Looked up from germline, CDR1 is LNHDA and CDR2 is SQIVND (reference sequence). The CDR3 totals 15 residues. This CDR3 reads CASGIPGQGRYGYTF. CDR3 DNA (partial): TGTGCCAGTGGTATTCCGGGACAGGGACGCTATGGC. The full variable domain, completed using reference TRBV19 and TRBJ1-2, is DGGITQSPKYLFRKEGQNVTLSCEQNLNHDAMYWYRQDPGQGLRLIYYSQIVNDFQKGDIAEGYSVSREKKESFPLTVTSAQKNPTAFYLCASGIPGQGRYGYTFGSGTRLTVV.

With regard to this clone: The missing CDR3 end, 3 residues past where the read stops, is filled in from the germline J gene. The chain combines TRBV5-1 with TRBJ2-2; 7 bases match TRBD1. CDR1 SGHRS and CDR2 YFSETQ come from the germline V gene. The CDR3 loop spans 15 amino acids. V gave up 4 bases and J gave up 5 bases; unmatched junction bases: 8. This CDR3 reads CASSLTQGWTGELFF. CDR3 DNA (partial): TGCGCCAGCAGCCTGACACAGGGGTGGACCGGGGAG.

A word on this clone: Read coverage stops 3 residues before the CDR3 terminus; the germline J gene supplies the remainder. The V and J genes are TRBV7-9 and TRBJ2-7; D is possibly TRBD1 (5 bases). This CDR3 comprises 13 residues. CDR1 is SEHNR, CDR2 FQNEAQ, per germline (reference sequence). Trimming took 5 bases from V and 2 from J, leaving 10 bases between them. The chain's CDR3 is CASSLQGTYEQYF. Partial CDR3 DNA: TGTGCCAGCAGCCTTCAGGGCACCTACGAG.

The CDR3 sequence is CASSYEKGFLTDTQYF. CDR3 DNA (partial): TGTGCCAGCAGTTACGAAAAGGGCTTCCTAACAGATACG. This sequence joins TRBV6-2 or TRBV6-3 and TRBJ2-3, with D unresolved. The DNA ends 3 residues before the CDR3 does, and the rest of the CDR3 is filled in from the germline J gene. The germline V and J ends were trimmed by 2 bases and 3 bases, with 15 bases remaining between them. CDR1 and CDR2 (germline): MNHEY, SVGEGT. The CDR3 sequence is 16 residues long.

Comment on this clone: Coverage ceases 3 residues before the CDR3 finishes, and the germline J gene fills in the end. V is TRBV18 and J is TRBJ2-3, with D tentatively TRBD1 (6 bases). This CDR3 has 15 residues. V gave up 4 bases and J gave up 2 bases, with 13 bases separating them. Germline CDR1 is KGHSH and CDR2 is LQKENI. The CDR3 bases that were read are TGTGCCAGCTCACTTGACAGGACTTACACAGATACG. Translation: CASSLDRTYTDT. The whole CDR3 protein reads CASSLDRTYTDTQYF.

In the case of this clone: The read comes to an end 3 residues before the CDR3 does, leaving the germline J gene to fill in the end. This sequence joins TRBV7-2 and TRBJ1-5; no definite D call. The V and J ends lost 1 base and 2 bases respectively, with 6 bases between them. The V gene's germline CDR1 is SGHTA and CDR2 FQGNSA. This CDR3 spans 14 amino acids. The chain's CDR3 is CASSLGPGNQPQHF. CDR3 bases read: TGTGCCAGCAGCTTAGGTCCTGGCAATCAGCCC.

With respect to this clone: The read falls 3 residues short of the CDR3 end, and the missing part is taken from the germline J gene. The V and J genes are TRBV19 and TRBJ1-2; TRBD1 is a possible D gene (6 bases). The CDR3 is 12 residues long. Germline lookup yields CDR1 LNHDA and CDR2 SQIVND (reference sequence). CDR3 in amino acids: CASTGQTYDYTF. CDR3 DNA (partial): TGTGCCAGTACCGGACAGACCTACGAC.

As to this clone: Read data end 3 residues before the CDR3 end; the end is taken from the germline J gene. This chain uses TRBV13 with TRBJ2-7, with 9 bases that match TRBD1. The CDR3 is 15 residues long. V dropped 7 bases and J dropped 0; count of bases not matched to a gene: 7. Germline lookup yields CDR1 PRHDT and CDR2 FYEKMQ (reference sequence). The CDR3 sequence is CASTLTGGDSYEQYF. The part of the CDR3 DNA that was read is TGTGCCAGCACTCTGACAGGGGGAGACTCCTACGAG.

As to this clone: Sequencing ends 3 residues short of the CDR3 end; the germline J gene provides the rest. The chain uses TRBV20-1 and TRBJ1-6, with TRBD1 matching over 9 bases. The junction had 9 bases not matched to a gene; V was cut back by 2 bases and J by 7 bases. CDR3 size: 16 residues. Germline CDR1 is DFQATT and CDR2 is SNEGSKA (reference sequence). The sequenced CDR3 bases are TGCAGTGCTAGATCTACACAGGGGGCTTGGAATTCACCC. Translating gives CSARSTQGAWNSP. The CDR3 in its entirety is CSARSTQGAWNSPLHF.

A note on this clone: The DNA ends 3 residues before the CDR3 does, and the rest of the CDR3 is filled in from the germline J gene. J is TRBJ1-2 and V is TRBV7-6, with D maybe TRBD1 (5 bases). Germline V lookup: CDR1 SGHVS, CDR2 FNYEAQ. Between the trimmed V and J ends, which lost 3 bases and 4 bases, there was a span of 15 bases. This CDR3 region has 15 residues. The CDR3 is CASSFRPQDPYGYTF. The sequenced CDR3 bases are TGTGCCAGCAGCTTTCGTCCACAGGACCCCTATGGC.

Comment on this clone: From the germline J gene comes the end of the CDR3, since the read stops 3 residues before it. This chain joins TRBV2 and TRBJ2-7, with 7 bases fitting TRBD1. CDR3 length: 14 residues. Trimming removed 6 bases from V and 4 bases from J; junction bases left unmatched: 9. Germline assignment: CDR1 SNHLY and CDR2 FYNNEI. The sequenced part of the CDR3 DNA is TGTGCCAGCAGCCGGGACAGCAAGTTGTACGAG. Translated, it gives CASSRDSKLYE. The full CDR3 reads CASSRDSKLYEQYF.

In regard to this clone: The missing CDR3 end, 3 residues past where the read stops, is filled in from the germline J gene. The gene calls are TRBV4-1 and TRBJ2-7; 7 bases align to TRBD2. Germline CDR1 and CDR2: MGHRA and YSYEKL. The CDR3 spans 14 residues. Germline trimming cut 4 bases from V and 6 bases from J; bases unmatched to any gene: 9. The CDR3 DNA, read in part, is TGCGCCAGCAGCCCCGATGGGGGGGGACCCGAG. Translation gives CASSPDGGGPE. The CDR3 reads in full as CASSPDGGGPEQYF.

In regard to this clone: The CDR3 extends 3 residues past the end of the read, so its final part is completed from the germline J gene. The chain uses TRBV14 and TRBJ1-1, with TRBD1 identical over 7 bases. V shed 4 bases and J 1 base; nucleotides not matched to a gene: 6. The CDR3 totals 15 residues. The germline CDR1 and CDR2 sequences are SGHDN and FVKESK. CDR3 protein: CASSLTTGWNTEAFF. The part of the CDR3 DNA that was read is TGTGCCAGCAGCCTAACGACAGGGTGGAACACTGAA. Using reference TRBV14 and TRBJ1-1 for the parts outside the CDR3, the full variable domain is EAGVTQFPSHSVIEKGQTVTLRCDPISGHDNLYWYRRVMGKEIKFLLHFVKESKQDESGMPNNRFLAERTGGTYSTLKVQPAELEDSGVYFCASSLTTGWNTEAFFGQGTRLTVV.

Worth noting for this clone: The CDR3 is cut off 3 residues early in the read; its end comes from the germline J gene. The chain has TRBV19 and TRBJ2-1; 12 nucleotides agree with TRBD1. V trimming: 5 bases; J trimming: 8 bases; junction bases outside the gene matches: 4. The CDR3 runs 14 residues. Looked up from germline, CDR1 is LNHDA and CDR2 is SQIVND (reference sequence). The CDR3 DNA, read in part, is TGTGCCAGTAGTCCGGGACAGGGGGCGTATGAG. Its translation: CASSPGQGAYE. The full-length CDR3 reads as CASSPGQGAYEQFF. The full variable domain, with the rest looked up from reference TRBV19 and TRBJ2-1, is DGGITQSPKYLFRKEGQNVTLSCEQNLNHDAMYWYRQDPGQGLRLIYYSQIVNDFQKGDIAEGYSVSREKKESFPLTVTSAQKNPTAFYLCASSPGQGAYEQFFGPGTRLTVL.

Concerning this clone itself: The junction shows a germline mismatch at one end, possibly a read error. The CDR3 end lies 3 residues beyond the end of the read and is filled in from the germline J gene. The chain couples TRBV4-2 to TRBJ1-6; TRBD1 aligns across 7 bases. Germline V CDR1 and CDR2: LGHNA, YNFKEQ. The CDR3 covers 16 residues. CDR3 DNA, as far as it was read: TGCGCCAGCAGCCAAGAAGTGATACAGGGGAATTCACCC. Protein: CASSQEVIQGNSP. The full CDR3 protein reads CASSQEVIQGNSPLHF.

On this clone itself: From the germline J gene comes the end of the CDR3, since the read stops 3 residues before it. The chain uses TRBV7-6 and TRBJ1-1; 12 nucleotides match TRBD1. There are 15 residues in the CDR3. Germline-derived CDR1 and CDR2 are SGHVS and FNYEAQ. CDR3 bases read: TGTGCCAGCAGCATGGGACAGGGGGCGAAAGAGACA. It yields the protein CASSMGQGAKET. The CDR3 reads in full as CASSMGQGAKETAFF.

This chain's CDR3 is CSAGQNFRETQYF. The part of the CDR3 DNA that was read is TGCAGCGCAGGGCAGAACTTTAGGGAGACC. This sequence joins TRBV29-1 and TRBJ2-5, with D possibly TRBD1 on 5 matching bases. The read stops 3 residues short of the end of the CDR3; the missing end is completed from the germline J gene. The V gene's germline CDR1 is SQVTM and CDR2 ANQGSEA. Trimming pared 7 bases from V and 5 bases from J, leaving 17 bases between. The CDR3 length is 13 residues.

This clone is deemed medium-sized (0.01 to 0.1%) by its frequency. The observed sequence ends 3 residues before the CDR3 terminus, with the missing tail filled in from the germline J gene. This rearrangement joins TRBV20-1 to TRBJ2-5; 7 nucleotides agree with TRBD1. Germline lookup yields CDR1 DFQATT and CDR2 SNEGSKA (reference sequence). V lost 6 bases, J lost 3 bases, and 10 bases stayed unmatched. CDR3 length: 14 residues. Incomplete CDR3 DNA: TGCAGTGCGACCCCGACAGGGAGTAAAGAGACC. It codes for CSATPTGSKET. The CDR3 reads in full as CSATPTGSKETQYF.

Notes on this clone: The CDR3 goes on 3 residues after the read ends, and that part is filled in from the germline J gene. The chain recombines TRBV6-1 with TRBJ1-5, with TRBD1 as a possible D gene (6 bases). Deletions cut 4 bases from V and 3 bases from J, with 10 bases between. The CDR3 is 14 residues long. Germline V gives CDR1 MNHNS, CDR2 SASEGT. CDR3 in amino acids: CASSVGHVNQPQHF. CDR3 bases read: TGTGCCAGCAGTGTGGGACACGTCAATCAGCCC.

As for this clone: The read terminates 3 residues ahead of where the CDR3 ends, so the germline J gene completes it. This sequence joins TRBV7-9 and TRBJ2-1; possibly TRBD2 for D (6 bases). The CDR3 totals 13 residues. Germline V gene sequence: CDR1 SEHNR, CDR2 FQNEAQ (reference sequence). Deletions cut 3 bases from V and 9 bases from J, with 12 bases between. CDR3 residues: CASSFDQGGEQFF. The sequenced part of the CDR3 DNA is TGTGCCAGCAGCTTTGACCAGGGAGGTGAG.

Concerning this clone: The observed sequence ends 3 residues before the CDR3 terminus, with the missing tail filled in from the germline J gene. The J gene is TRBJ2-1, the V gene TRBV6-4; perhaps TRBD1 as D (8 bases). Germline lookup yields CDR1 MRHNA and CDR2 SNTAGT. This CDR3 is 14 amino acids long. V was clipped by 3 bases and J by 9 bases, with 15 bases between them. The covered CDR3 bases are TGTGCCAGCAGTGAGACAGGGGAGGGCGGTGAG. This codes for CASSETGEGGE. The full CDR3 protein is CASSETGEGGEQFF.

About this clone: The read is 3 residues too short to cover the CDR3 end, so that end is filled in from the germline J gene. The chain uses TRBV7-9 and TRBJ1-1; unclear D gene. Trimming took 1 base from V and 7 from J, leaving 13 bases between them. Germline lookup yields CDR1 SEHNR and CDR2 FQNEAQ (reference sequence). The CDR3 sequence is 14 residues long. The part of the CDR3 DNA that was read is TGTGCCAGCAGCTTAGTACTCCCTGGTAGTGAA. This translates into CASSLVLPGSE. The whole CDR3 protein is CASSLVLPGSEAFF.

A note on this clone: The CDR3 end lies 3 residues beyond the end of the read and is filled in from the germline J gene. The genes are TRBV29-1 and TRBJ1-5, with 8 bases that match TRBD1. Trimming took 7 bases from V and 4 from J; bases not matched to a gene: 6. Per germline, CDR1 SQVTM and CDR2 ANQGSEA. The CDR3 consists of 13 residues. CDR3 residues: CSATTGGNQPQHF. The CDR3 DNA, read in part, is TGCAGCGCCACTACAGGGGGGAATCAGCCC.